This T cell receptor beta chain was found in a study of CD8+ T cells in alopecia areata (dated by TCRdb to the late 2010s). As for the study more broadly: Treated patients were enrolled in an open-label pilot trial of oral tofacitinib, 5 to 10 mg twice daily, for moderate-to-severe alopecia areata. Patients stayed on tofacitinib for 6 to 18 months and then had 6 months of follow-up off drug so that delayed response and recurrence could be assessed. In treated patients, disease severity was measured using the SALT score, which gives the percentage of scalp surface area affected. To study T cell clonal expansion in alopecia areata, the researchers applied high-throughput TCRbeta sequencing to both the C3H/HeJ mouse model and human patients. Human TCRbeta sequencing covered scalp tissue and sorted CD4+ and CD8+ peripheral blood T cells from patchy and totalis/universalis alopecia areata patients and healthy controls. Biopsies were taken from tofacitinib-treated patients at baseline and again at 4 and 24 weeks into treatment, and several of those patients also had a later scalp biopsy. Clonality in the scalp was compared among normal scalp (n=4), patchy alopecia areata scalp (n=8), and alopecia totalis/universalis scalp (n=8). RNA came from the PAXgene miRNA kit for fixed scalp, the miRNeasy kit for PBMCs, and the RNeasy kit for mouse skin. Amplification of TCRbeta CDR3 regions was done by immunoSEQ multiplex PCR using 35 Vbeta forward primers and 13 Jbeta reverse primers. What the authors observed across the whole study: Compared with normal scalp, lesional scalp had higher clonality and more expanded CD8+ clones, particularly in alopecia totalis/universalis, a pattern that suggests antigenic drive. Because the treated cohort was small and had just a single nonresponder, larger studies are needed to establish links between baseline CD8+ expansion and response. Tofacitinib significantly decreased scalp clonality and the number of expanded CD8+ clones among the top 100 scalp clones. Compared with mice, TCR sequences shared between patients were less clear, possibly partly because of HLA diversity across the patient population. Unlike mouse skin, where gammadelta T cells dominate, normal human skin contains resident alphabeta T cells that get sequenced too, which complicates analysis of the scalp TCR repertoire. Many expanded lesional clones persisted in scalp and blood during tofacitinib treatment, which may partly explain relapse after stopping treatment.

Taken with the paper, the label for time point translates to: four to five weeks on oral tofacitinib. This specimen's treatment or condition label, interpreted: oral pan-JAK inhibitor, 5-10 mg twice daily. Lesional scalp punch biopsies and peripheral blood were obtained from alopecia areata patients. After PBMCs were isolated by density centrifugation and stained for CD3, CD4 and CD8, a FACSAria was used to sort CD4+ and CD8+ T cells. As for this clone: Its antigen is unknown. No much larger clone exists at a distance of one base, and base qualities are not known.

Receptors were amplified or captured by the immunoSEQ multiplex PCR assay. RNA was extracted from all samples and reverse transcribed into cDNA, which served as template for TCR sequencing. SuperScript III was used to make first-strand cDNA, primed with a 2:1 mix of oligo-dT and random hexamers. A synthetic immune receptor repertoire was used to assess amplification bias, and residual bias was removed computationally. Per the source publication's procedure: After raw reads were preprocessed to remove errors, the CDR3 was defined following IMGT conventions as running from the conserved cysteine to phenylalanine. To get clonality, Shannon entropy was normalized by log2 of the number of productive unique TCRs and the result was subtracted from 1. Whether scalp clones were CD4 or CD8 was inferred by matching scalp TCRbeta sequences against CD4 and CD8 repertoires sorted from blood. The clones in this table, taken by TCRdb from immuneACCESS, are in-frame only. Not every clone is retained; where verified, under half of the shortfall comes from an unresolved V gene, and the cause of the rest is unknown. V, J and clone size are those of that table, while D and trimming were read from the DNA. The sample table lists about 42,000 clones, roughly 65% of them with a count of one. In total, the top ten clones hold around 23% of the sample.

The source was CD8+ T cells sorted from blood, collected at week 4, from a patient treated with tofacitinib. This clonotype originated in a human donor with alopecia areata.

CDR3 protein: CASSLTGEETDTQYF. The DNA is TGCGCCAGCAGCTTGACAGGGGAGGAAACAGATACGCAGTATTTT. The chain uses TRBV5-1 and TRBJ2-3; the D gene is perhaps TRBD1, on 7 matching bases. From the cysteine up to the phenylalanine, the CDR3 has a length of 15 residues. Only CDR3 DNA is held: 45 bases, read in frame from base 1. V sheds 1 base and J sheds 3 bases, leaving 12 bases between their ends. Per the germline V gene, SGHRS is the CDR1 and YFSETQ is the CDR2.